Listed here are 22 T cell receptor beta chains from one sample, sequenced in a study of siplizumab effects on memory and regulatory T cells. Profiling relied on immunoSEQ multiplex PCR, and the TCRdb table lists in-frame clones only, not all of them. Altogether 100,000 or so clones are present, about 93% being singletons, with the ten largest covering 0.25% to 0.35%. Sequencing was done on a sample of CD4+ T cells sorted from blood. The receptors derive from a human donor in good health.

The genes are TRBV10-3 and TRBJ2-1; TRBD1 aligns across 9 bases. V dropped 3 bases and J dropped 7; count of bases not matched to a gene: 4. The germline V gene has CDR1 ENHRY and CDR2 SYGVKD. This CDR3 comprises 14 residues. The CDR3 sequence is CAISDQDRGNEQFF. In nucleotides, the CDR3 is TGTGCCATCAGTGACCAGGACAGGGGAAATGAGCAGTTCTTC.

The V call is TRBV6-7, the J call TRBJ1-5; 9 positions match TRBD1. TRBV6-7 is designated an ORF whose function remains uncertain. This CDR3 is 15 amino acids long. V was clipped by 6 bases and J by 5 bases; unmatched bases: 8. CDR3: CASSQTGGAYQPQHF. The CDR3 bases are TGTGCCAGCAGCCAAACAGGGGGCGCGTATCAGCCCCAGCATTTT.

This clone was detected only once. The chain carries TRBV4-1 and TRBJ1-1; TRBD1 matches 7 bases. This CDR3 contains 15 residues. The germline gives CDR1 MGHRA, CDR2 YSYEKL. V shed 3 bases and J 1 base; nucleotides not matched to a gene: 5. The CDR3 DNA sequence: TGCGCCAGCAGCCAGCCCCGACAGGGGAACACTGAAGCTTTCTTT. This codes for CASSQPRQGNTEAFF.

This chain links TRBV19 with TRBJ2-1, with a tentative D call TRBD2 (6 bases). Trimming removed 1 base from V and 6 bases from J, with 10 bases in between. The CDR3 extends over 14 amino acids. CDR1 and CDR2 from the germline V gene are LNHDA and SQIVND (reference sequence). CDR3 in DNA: TGTGCCAGTAGTATAGGACTAGGCTCCAATGAGCAGTTCTTC. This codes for CASSIGLGSNEQFF.

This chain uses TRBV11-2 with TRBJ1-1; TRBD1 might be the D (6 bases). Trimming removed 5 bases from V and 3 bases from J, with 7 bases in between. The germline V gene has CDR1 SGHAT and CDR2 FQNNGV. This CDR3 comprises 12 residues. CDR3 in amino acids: CASSRTDTEAFF. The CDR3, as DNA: TGTGCCAGCAGCCGGACAGACACTGAAGCTTTCTTT.

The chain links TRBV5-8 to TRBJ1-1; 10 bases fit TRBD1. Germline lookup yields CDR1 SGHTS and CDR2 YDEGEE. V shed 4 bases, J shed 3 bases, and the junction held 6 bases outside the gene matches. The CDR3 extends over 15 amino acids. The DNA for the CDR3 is TGTGCCAGCAGCAGGATGACAGGGGGCGACACTGAAGCTTTCTTT. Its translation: CASSRMTGGDTEAFF.

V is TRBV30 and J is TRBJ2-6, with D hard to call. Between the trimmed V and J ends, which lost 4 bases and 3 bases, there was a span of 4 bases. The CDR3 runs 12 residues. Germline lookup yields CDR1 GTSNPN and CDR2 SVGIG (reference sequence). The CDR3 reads CAWTLGANVLTF. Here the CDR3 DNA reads TGTGCCTGGACTCTTGGGGCCAACGTCCTGACTTTC.

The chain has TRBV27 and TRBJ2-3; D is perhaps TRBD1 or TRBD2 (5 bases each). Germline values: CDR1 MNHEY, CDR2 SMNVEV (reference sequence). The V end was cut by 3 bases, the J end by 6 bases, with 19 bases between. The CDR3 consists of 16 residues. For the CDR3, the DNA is TGTGCCAGCAGTTTTGAGGGGTCGGTAAAGTTGGATACGCAGTATTTT. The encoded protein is CASSFEGSVKLDTQYF.

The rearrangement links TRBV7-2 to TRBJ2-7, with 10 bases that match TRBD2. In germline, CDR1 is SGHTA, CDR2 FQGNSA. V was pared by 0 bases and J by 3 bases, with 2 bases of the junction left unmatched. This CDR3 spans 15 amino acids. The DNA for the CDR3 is TGTGCCAGCAGCTTAGCGACTAGCGGGTACTACGAGCAGTACTTC. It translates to CASSLATSGYYEQYF.

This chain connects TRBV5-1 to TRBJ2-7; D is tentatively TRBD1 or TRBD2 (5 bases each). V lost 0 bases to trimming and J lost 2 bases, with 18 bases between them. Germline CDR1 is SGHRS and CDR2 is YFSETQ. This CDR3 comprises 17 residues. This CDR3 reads CASSLDILGRGAYEQYF. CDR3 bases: TGCGCCAGCAGCTTGGATATCTTGGGACGGGGAGCCTACGAGCAGTACTTC.

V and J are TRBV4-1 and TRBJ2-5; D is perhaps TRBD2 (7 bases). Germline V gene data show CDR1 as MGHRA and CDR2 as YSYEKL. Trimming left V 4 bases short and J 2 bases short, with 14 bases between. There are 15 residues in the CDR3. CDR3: CASSLQQGGQETQYF. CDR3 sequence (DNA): TGCGCCAGCAGCCTTCAACAGGGAGGGCAAGAGACCCAGTACTTC.

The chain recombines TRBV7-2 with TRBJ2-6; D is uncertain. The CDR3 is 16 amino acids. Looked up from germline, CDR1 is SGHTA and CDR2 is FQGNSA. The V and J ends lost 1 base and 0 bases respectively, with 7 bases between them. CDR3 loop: CASSLDSGSGANVLTF. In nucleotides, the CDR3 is TGTGCCAGCAGCTTAGATTCCGGCTCTGGGGCCAACGTCCTGACTTTC.

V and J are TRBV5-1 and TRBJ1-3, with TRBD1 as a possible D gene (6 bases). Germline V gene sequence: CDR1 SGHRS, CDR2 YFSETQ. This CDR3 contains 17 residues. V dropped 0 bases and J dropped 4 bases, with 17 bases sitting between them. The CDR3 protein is CASSLEAGARSGNTIYF. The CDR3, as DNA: TGCGCCAGCAGCTTGGAGGCAGGGGCCAGATCCGGAAACACCATATATTTT.

CDR3 nucleotide sequence: TGTGCCAGTATTCCCCCGGGACAGGGGGCGCGGGTGGCTTTCTTT. It is translated as CASIPPGQGARVAFF. This rearrangement joins TRBV2 to TRBJ1-1; 12 nucleotides line up with TRBD1. The CDR3 is 15 amino acids. Losses at the gene ends were 9 bases for V and 11 bases for J; bases not matched to a gene: 16. Germline loops: CDR1 SNHLY, CDR2 FYNNEI.

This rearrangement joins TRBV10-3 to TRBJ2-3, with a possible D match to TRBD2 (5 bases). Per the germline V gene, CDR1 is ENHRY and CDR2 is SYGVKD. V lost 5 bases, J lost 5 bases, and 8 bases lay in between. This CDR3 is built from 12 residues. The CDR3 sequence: CAISWTGDTQYF. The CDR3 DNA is TGTGCCATCAGTTGGACTGGAGATACGCAGTATTTT.

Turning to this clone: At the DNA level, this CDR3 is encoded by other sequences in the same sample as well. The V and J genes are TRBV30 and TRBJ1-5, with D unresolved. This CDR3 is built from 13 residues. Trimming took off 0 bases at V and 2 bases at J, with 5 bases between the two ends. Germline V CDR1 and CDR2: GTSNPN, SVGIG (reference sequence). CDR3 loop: CAWSVNRNQPQHF. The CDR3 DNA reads TGTGCCTGGAGTGTGAATCGCAATCAGCCCCAGCATTTT. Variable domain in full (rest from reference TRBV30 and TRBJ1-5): SQTIHQWPATLVQPVGSPLSLECTVEGTSNPNLYWYRQAAGRGLQLLFYSVGIGQISSEVPQNLSASRPQDRQFILSSKKLLLSDSGFYLCAWSVNRNQPQHFGDGTRLSIL.

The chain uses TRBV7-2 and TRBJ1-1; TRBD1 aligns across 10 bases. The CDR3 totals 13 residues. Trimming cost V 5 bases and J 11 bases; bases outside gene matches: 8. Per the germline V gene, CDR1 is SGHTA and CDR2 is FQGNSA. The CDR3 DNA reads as TGTGCCAGCAGCGTTCGGGACAGGGGACGGGCTTTCTTT. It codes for CASSVRDRGRAFF.

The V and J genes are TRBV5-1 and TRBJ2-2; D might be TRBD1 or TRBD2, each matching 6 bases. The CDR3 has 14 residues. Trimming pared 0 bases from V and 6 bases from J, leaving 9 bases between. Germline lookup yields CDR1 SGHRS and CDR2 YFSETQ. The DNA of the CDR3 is TGCGCCAGCAGCTTGGATGGGGGGCCCGGGGAGCTGTTTTTT. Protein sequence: CASSLDGGPGELFF.

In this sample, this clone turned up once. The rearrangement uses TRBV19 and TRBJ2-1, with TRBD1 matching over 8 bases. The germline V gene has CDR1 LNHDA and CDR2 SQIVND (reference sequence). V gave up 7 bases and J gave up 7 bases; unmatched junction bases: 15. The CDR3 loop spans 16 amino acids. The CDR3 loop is CASTESPGGAFNEQFF. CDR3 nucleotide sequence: TGTGCCAGTACCGAGAGTCCAGGGGGCGCTTTTAATGAGCAGTTCTTC.

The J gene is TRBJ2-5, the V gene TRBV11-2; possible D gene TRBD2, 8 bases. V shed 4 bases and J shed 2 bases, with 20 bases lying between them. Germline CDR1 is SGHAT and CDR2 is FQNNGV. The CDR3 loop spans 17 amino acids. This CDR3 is CASSSGRGQSKQETQYF. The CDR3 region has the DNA TGTGCCAGCAGCTCCGGGAGGGGGCAGAGCAAACAAGAGACCCAGTACTTC.

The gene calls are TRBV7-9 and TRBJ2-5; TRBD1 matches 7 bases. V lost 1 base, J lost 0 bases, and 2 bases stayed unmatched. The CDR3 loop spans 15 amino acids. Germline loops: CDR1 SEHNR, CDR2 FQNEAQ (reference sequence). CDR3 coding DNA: TGTGCCAGCAGCTTAGGACAGGGTTACCAAGAGACCCAGTACTTC. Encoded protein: CASSLGQGYQETQYF.

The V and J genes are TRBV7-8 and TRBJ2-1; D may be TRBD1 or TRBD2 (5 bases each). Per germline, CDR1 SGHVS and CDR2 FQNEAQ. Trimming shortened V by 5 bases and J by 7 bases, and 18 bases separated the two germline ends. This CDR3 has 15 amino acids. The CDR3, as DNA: TGTGCCAGCAGCCGCGTTCGGGGCCCCGTTAATGAGCAGTTCTTC. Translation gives CASSRVRGPVNEQFF.